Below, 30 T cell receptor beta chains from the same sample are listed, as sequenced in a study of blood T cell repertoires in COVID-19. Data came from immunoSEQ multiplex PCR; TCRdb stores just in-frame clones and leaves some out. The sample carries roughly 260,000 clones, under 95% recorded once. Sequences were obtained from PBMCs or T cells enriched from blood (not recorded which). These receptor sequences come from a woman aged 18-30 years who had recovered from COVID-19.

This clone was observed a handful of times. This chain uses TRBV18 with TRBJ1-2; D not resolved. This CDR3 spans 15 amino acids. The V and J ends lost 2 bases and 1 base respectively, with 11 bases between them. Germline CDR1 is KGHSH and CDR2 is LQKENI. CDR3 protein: CASSPISDNNYGYTF. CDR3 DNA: TGTGCCAGCTCACCAATCTCAGATAATAACTATGGCTACACCTTC.

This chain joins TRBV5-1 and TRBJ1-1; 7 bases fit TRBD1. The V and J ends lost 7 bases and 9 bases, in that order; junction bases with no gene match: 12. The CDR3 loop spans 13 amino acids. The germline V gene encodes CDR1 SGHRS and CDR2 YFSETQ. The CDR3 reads CASAVGRGIQAFF. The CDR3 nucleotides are TGCGCCAGCGCCGTAGGCAGGGGGATCCAAGCTTTCTTT.

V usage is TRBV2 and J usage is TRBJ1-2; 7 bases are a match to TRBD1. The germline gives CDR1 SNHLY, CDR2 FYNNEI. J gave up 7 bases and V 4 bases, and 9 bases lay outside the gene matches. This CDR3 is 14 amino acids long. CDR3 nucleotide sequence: TGTGCCAGCAGTGGAGACCGGGACAGCGGTGGCTACACCTTC. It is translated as CASSGDRDSGGYTF.

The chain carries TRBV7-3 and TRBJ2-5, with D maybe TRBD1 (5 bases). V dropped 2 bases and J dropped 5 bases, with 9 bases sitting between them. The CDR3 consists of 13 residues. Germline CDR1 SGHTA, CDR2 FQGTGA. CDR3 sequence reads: CASSLGARETQYF. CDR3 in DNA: TGTGCCAGCAGCTTAGGGGCTAGGGAGACCCAGTACTTC.

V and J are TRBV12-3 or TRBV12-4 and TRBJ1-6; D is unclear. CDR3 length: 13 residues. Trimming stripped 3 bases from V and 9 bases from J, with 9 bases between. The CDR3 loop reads CASSLGRSSPLHF. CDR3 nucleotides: TGTGCCAGCAGTTTGGGGAGGTCTTCACCCCTCCACTTT.

In DNA, the CDR3 is TGTGCCAGCACTCAAAGGACTGCAGGCAATCAGCCCCAGCATTTT. Its translation is CASTQRTAGNQPQHF. The chain joins TRBV18 to TRBJ1-5; D is ambiguous. The CDR3 is made up of 15 amino acids. CDR1 is KGHSH and CDR2 is LQKENI in the germline V gene. The V gene lost 8 bases and the J gene lost 2 bases, with 16 bases spanning the gap.

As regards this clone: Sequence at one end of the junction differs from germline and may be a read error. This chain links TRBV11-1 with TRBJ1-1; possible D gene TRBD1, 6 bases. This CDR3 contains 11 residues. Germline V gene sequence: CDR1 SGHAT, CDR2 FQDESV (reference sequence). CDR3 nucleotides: TGTGCCAGCAGCTTGGGGGTTGGACAGAATTTT. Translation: CASSLGVGQNF.

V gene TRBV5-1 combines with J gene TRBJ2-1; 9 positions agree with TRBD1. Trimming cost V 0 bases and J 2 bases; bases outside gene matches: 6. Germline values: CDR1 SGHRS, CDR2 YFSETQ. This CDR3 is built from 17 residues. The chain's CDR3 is CASSLVTGGAAYNEQFF. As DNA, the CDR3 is TGCGCCAGCAGCTTGGTCACAGGGGGCGCGGCCTACAATGAGCAGTTCTTC.

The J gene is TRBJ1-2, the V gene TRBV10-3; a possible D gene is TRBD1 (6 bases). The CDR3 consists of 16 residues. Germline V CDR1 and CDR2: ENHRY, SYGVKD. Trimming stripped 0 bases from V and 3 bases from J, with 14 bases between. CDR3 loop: CAISESLGRGDYGYTF. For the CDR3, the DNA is TGTGCCATCAGTGAGTCTCTTGGCAGGGGCGACTATGGCTACACCTTC.

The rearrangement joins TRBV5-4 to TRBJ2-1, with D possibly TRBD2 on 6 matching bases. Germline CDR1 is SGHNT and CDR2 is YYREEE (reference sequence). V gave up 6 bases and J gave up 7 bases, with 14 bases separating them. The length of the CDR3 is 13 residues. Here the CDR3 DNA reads TGTGCCAGCATGGAGGGAGTTCGGAATGAGCAGTTCTTC. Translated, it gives CASMEGVRNEQFF.

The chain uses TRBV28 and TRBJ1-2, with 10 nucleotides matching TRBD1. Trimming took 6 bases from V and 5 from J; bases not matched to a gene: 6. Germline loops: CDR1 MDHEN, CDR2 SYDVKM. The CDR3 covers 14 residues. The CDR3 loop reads CASRSTGGGYGYTF. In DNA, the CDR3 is TGTGCCAGCAGGTCGACAGGGGGCGGGTATGGCTACACCTTC.

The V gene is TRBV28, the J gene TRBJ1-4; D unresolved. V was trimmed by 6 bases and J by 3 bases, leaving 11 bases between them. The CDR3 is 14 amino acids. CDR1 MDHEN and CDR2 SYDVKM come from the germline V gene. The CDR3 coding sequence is TGTGCCAGCAGCTTCAGCGGGCCTAATGAAAAACTGTTTTTT. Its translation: CASSFSGPNEKLFF.

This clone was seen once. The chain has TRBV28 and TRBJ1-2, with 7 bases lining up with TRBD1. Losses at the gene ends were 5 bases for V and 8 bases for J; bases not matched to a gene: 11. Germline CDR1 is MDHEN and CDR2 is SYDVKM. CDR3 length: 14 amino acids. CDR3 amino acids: CASSPGQGVYGYTF. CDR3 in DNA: TGTGCCAGCAGTCCTGGGCAGGGGGTCTACGGCTACACCTTC.

CDR3 nucleotides: TGCGCCAGCAGCTTTATGAGACAGGGGGTCTTTGAGCAGTTCTTC. It yields the protein CASSFMRQGVFEQFF. The chain recombines TRBV5-1 with TRBJ2-1; the match to TRBD1 covers 9 bases. V was clipped by 2 bases and J by 9 bases; unmatched bases: 9. The CDR3 length is 15 residues. The germline V gene has CDR1 SGHRS and CDR2 YFSETQ.

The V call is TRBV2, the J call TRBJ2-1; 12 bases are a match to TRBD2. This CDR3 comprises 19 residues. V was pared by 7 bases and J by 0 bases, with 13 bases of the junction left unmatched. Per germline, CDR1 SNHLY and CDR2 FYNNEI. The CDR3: CASKPILAGGTSSYNEQFF. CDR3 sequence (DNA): TGTGCCAGCAAGCCCATCCTAGCGGGGGGGACCAGCTCCTACAATGAGCAGTTCTTC.

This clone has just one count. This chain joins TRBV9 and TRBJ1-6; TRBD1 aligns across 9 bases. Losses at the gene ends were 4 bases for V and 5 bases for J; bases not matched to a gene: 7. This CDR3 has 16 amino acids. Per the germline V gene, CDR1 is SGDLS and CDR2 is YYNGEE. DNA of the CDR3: TGTGCCAGCAGCCCTCGGGACAGGGCCGATAATTCACCCCTCCACTTT. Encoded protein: CASSPRDRADNSPLHF.

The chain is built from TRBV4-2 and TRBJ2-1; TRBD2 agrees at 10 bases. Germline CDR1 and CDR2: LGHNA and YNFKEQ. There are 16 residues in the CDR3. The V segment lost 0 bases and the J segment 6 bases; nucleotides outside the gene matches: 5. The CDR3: CASSQDESGGANEQFF. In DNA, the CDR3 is TGTGCCAGCAGCCAAGATGAGAGCGGGGGGGCCAATGAGCAGTTCTTC.

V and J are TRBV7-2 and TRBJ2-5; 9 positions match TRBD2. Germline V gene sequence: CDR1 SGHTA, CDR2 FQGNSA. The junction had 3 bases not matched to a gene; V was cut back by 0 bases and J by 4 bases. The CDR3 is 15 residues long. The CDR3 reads CASSLARGGRETQYF. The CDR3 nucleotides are TGTGCCAGCAGCTTAGCGCGGGGGGGCCGAGAGACCCAGTACTTC.

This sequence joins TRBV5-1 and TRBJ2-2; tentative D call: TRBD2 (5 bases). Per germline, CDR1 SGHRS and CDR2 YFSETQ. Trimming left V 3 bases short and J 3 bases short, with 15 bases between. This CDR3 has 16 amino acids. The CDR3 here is CASSWSGGDDTGELFF. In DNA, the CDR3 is TGCGCCAGCAGCTGGAGCGGTGGGGATGACACCGGGGAGCTGTTTTTT.

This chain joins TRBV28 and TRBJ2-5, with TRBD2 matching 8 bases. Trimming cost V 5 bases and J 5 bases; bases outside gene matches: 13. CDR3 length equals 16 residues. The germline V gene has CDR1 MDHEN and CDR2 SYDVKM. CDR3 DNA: TGTGCCAGCAGTATTCCAAGCGGGAGCGGGCAGGAGACCCAGTACTTC. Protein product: CASSIPSGSGQETQYF.

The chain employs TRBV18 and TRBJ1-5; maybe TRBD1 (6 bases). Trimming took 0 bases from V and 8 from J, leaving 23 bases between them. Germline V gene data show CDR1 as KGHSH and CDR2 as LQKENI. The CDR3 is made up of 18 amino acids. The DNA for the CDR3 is TGTGCCAGCTCACCACCCACTTTGGGACAAGGTCTGTATAAGCCCCAGCATTTT. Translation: CASSPPTLGQGLYKPQHF.

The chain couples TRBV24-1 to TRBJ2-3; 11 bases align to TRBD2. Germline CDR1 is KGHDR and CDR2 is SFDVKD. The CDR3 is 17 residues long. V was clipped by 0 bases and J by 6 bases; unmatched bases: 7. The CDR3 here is CATSDLTSSGGPDTQYF. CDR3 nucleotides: TGTGCCACCAGTGATTTGACCTCTAGCGGGGGGCCCGATACGCAGTATTTT.

The CDR3 region is CASEGSQGTEAFF. The CDR3 DNA follows: TGTGCCAGCGAAGGCAGTCAGGGCACTGAAGCTTTCTTT. This chain uses TRBV5-4 with TRBJ1-1; D may be TRBD1 (5 bases). Germline-derived CDR1 and CDR2 are SGHNT and YYREEE (reference sequence). V lost 7 bases and J 4 bases, leaving 14 bases between the germline ends. The CDR3 is 13 residues long.

CDR3 bases: TGTGCCAGCAGCTTAGATTCCTTGGCTACAGATACGCAGTATTTT. Amino acids: CASSLDSLATDTQYF. V and J are TRBV11-3 and TRBJ2-3; D is unresolved. Germline-derived CDR1 and CDR2 are SGHNT and YENEEA. This CDR3 comprises 15 residues. Trimming left V 0 bases short and J 3 bases short, with 10 bases between.

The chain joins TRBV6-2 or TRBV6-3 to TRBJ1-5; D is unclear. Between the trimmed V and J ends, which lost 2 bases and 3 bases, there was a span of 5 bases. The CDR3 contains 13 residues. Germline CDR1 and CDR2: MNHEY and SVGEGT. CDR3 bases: TGTGCCAGCAGTTACCCCCTCAATCAGCCCCAGCATTTT. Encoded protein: CASSYPLNQPQHF.

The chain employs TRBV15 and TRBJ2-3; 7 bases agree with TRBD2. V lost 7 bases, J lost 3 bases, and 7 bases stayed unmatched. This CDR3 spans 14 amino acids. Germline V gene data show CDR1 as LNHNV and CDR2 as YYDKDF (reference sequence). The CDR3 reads CATNLGGGTDTQYF. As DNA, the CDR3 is TGTGCCACCAATTTGGGGGGGGGAACAGATACGCAGTATTTT.

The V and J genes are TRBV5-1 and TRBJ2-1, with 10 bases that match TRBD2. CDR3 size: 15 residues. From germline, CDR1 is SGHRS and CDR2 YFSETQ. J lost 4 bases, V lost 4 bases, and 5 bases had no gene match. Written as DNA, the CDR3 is TGCGCCAGCAGCCCCGCTAGCGGGGGTTACAATGAGCAGTTCTTC. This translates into CASSPASGGYNEQFF.

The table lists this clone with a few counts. DNA of the CDR3: TGTGCCAGCAGCTCCGGGACAGCGATATCCTACGAGCAGTACTTC. It specifies CASSSGTAISYEQYF. This chain connects TRBV6-2 or TRBV6-3 to TRBJ2-7, with 7 bases fitting TRBD1. CDR3 length equals 15 residues. J gave up 1 base and V 6 bases, and 9 bases lay outside the gene matches. CDR1 is MNHEY, CDR2 SVGEGT, per germline.

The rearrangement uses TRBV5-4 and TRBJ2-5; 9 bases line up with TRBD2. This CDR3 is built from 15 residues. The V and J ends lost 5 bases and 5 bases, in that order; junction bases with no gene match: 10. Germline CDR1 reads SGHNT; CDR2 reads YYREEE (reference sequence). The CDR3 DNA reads TGTGCCAGCAGTCCGATAGGGACTAGCCGGGAGACCCAGTACTTC. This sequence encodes CASSPIGTSRETQYF.

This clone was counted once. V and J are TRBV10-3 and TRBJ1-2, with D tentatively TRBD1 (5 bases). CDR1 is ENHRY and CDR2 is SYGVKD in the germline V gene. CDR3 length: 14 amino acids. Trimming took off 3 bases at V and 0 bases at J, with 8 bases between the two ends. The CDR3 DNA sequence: TGTGCCATCAGTGACAGGGTAACTAACTATGGCTACACCTTC. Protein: CAISDRVTNYGYTF.